This T cell receptor (beta chain) came from a study of T cells after yellow fever vaccination. Across the whole study: Low-cell-number fractions were prepared with SMART-Seq v4 Ultra Low Input.

This clonotype was counted between two and nine times. MiXCR was run by TCRdb on the 5' RACE reads, yielding one entry per CDR3 protein. This table holds 300,000 to 350,000 distinct CDR3 sequences, approximately 4% found once. The TCR originated in a man between 18 and 29 years old who received the YFV17D yellow fever vaccine. This material consisted of PBMCs, taken 5 days after the yellow fever booster vaccination.

For the CDR3, the DNA is TGCGCCAGCAGCCAACCCGAAGGGCGGGGTGTAAATGGCTACACCTTC. It is translated as CASSQPEGRGVNGYTF. This chain uses TRBV4-3 with TRBJ1-2; D ambiguous. The CDR3 totals 16 residues. Germline loops: CDR1 LGHNA, CDR2 YSLEER. V gave up 2 bases and J gave up 6 bases, with 19 bases separating them.